A single sample is the source of the 6 T cell receptor beta chains below, sequenced in a study of blood T cell repertoires in COVID-19. This table comes from immunoSEQ multiplex PCR, and its TCRdb copy is limited to in-frame clones, with some not included. The table lists roughly 100,000 clones, roughly four fifths of them singletons, with 6.2% in the top ten. Sample: peripheral blood. The receptors stem from a man older than 75 with COVID-19, enrolled during active disease.

Only one count was recorded for this clone. The genes are TRBV6-5 and TRBJ2-6; D is ambiguous. The CDR3 totals 15 residues. Looked up from germline, CDR1 is MNHEY and CDR2 is SVGAGI. The ends were cut back, 2 bases at V and 0 bases at J, with 5 bases in the middle. This chain's CDR3 is CASSYGVSGANVLTF. In DNA, the CDR3 is TGTGCCAGCAGTTACGGAGTCTCTGGGGCCAACGTCCTGACTTTC.

The chain is built from TRBV6-5 and TRBJ2-3; a possible D gene is TRBD2 (6 bases). This CDR3 comprises 13 residues. Per germline, CDR1 MNHEY and CDR2 SVGAGI. V lost 0 bases, J lost 6 bases, and 7 bases lay in between. CDR3 nucleotides: TGTGCCAGCAGTTACTCAAGCGGGGATACGCAGTATTTT. Encoded protein: CASSYSSGDTQYF.

V and J are TRBV19 and TRBJ1-5, with 8 nucleotides matching TRBD1. Trimming took 0 bases from V and 4 from J; bases not matched to a gene: 8. The germline V gene encodes CDR1 LNHDA and CDR2 SQIVND (reference sequence). The CDR3 is made up of 17 amino acids. The CDR3 DNA reads as TGTGCCAGTAGTATAGATCTGGAGACAGGGGTAAATCAGCCCCAGCATTTT. Translating gives CASSIDLETGVNQPQHF.

This clone was picked up one time. V and J are TRBV6-5 and TRBJ1-1, with a weak D call TRBD1 (6 bases). CDR1 is MNHEY and CDR2 is SVGAGI in the germline V gene. The CDR3 extends over 13 amino acids. V lost 6 bases to trimming and J lost 1 base, with 9 bases between them. In DNA form, the CDR3 reads TGTGCCAGCAGACCGGGACAGAACACTGAAGCTTTCTTT. Translation gives CASRPGQNTEAFF.

The chain joins TRBV6-5 to TRBJ1-3; TRBD1 is a possible D gene (5 bases). This CDR3 spans 15 amino acids. CDR1 and CDR2 from the germline V gene are MNHEY and SVGAGI. V was pared by 6 bases and J by 1 base, with 13 bases between. The CDR3 DNA reads TGTGCCAGCAGCCAACAGGCGACATCTGGAAACACCATATATTTT. As protein: CASSQQATSGNTIYF.

This clone was counted a single time. The V and J genes are TRBV4-2 and TRBJ2-1; TRBD1 aligns across 9 bases. From germline, CDR1 is LGHNA and CDR2 YNFKEQ. V was clipped by 7 bases and J by 7 bases; unmatched bases: 5. This CDR3 contains 13 residues. CDR3 loop: CASTGTGRNEQFF. The CDR3 nucleotides are TGTGCCAGCACTGGGACAGGGCGGAATGAGCAGTTCTTC.